This T cell receptor beta chain came from a study of shared clonotypes between healthy human individuals (dated by TCRdb to 2018 to 2021). About the full investigation: The cohort comprised a couple of women and a few men aged 18 to 49 years. For each donor, CD4 naive and CD4 memory were each given three plates, CD8 naive was given two plates, and CD8 memory was given one plate. To estimate repertoire size and how much clonotypes are shared between individuals, the study performed deep sequencing of blood TCR repertoires from a few healthy adults. To increase sequencing depth and limit assay-specific biases, TCR repertoire library preparation and sequencing were carried out by different laboratories using diverse techniques. Between about 0.85 and 9.5 billion PBMCs per donor were obtained by leukapheresis.

Using the deep immunoSEQ assay, TCR CDR3 regions were amplified from genomic DNA by multiplex PCR. Extracted genomic DNA from each cell subset was distributed evenly across all wells of several immunoSEQ 96-well plates, and each plate was treated as a replicate. For sorted subsets, each replicate PCR was loaded with around 200 ng genomic DNA, equivalent to 25,000 to 35,000 T cell genomes. Purified libraries were measured with a Qubit 3.0 fluorometer, size-checked on a Bioanalyzer 2100, and measured again with the KAPA Library Quantification kit. Each immunoSEQ 96-well plate was sequenced on its own single-read 150-cycle Illumina NextSeq 550 flow cell. The authors processed their data as follows. Because only junctional sequences without quality scores were contained in the immunoSEQ output, filtering matching that applied to full-length reads could not be performed. Sequences were annotated with PyIR, a Python wrapper for IgBLAST v1.9, using IMGT germline references to assign V/J genes and CDR3. Reads were filtered out if the reads had weak V/J assignments (E-value above 1e-6), no CDR3, stop codons, out-of-frame junctions, or ambiguous translated residues. A V3J clonotype was defined by an identical inferred V gene, J gene, and CDR3 amino acid sequence. Percentage overlap between repertoires was calculated by dividing the number of shared unique clonotypes by the size of the smaller repertoire. Repertoire richness was assessed with RTK rarefaction, the Chao1 estimator, and Recon v2.1 estimates of unobserved clonotypes. Generation probabilities for all TCRbeta clonotypes obtained by the gDNA method from four donors were computed using OLGA. The clones in this table, taken by TCRdb from immuneACCESS, are in-frame only. Not every clone is retained; where verified, under half of the shortfall comes from an unresolved V gene, and the cause of the rest is unknown. The D gene and trimming were derived from the DNA, and the V and J assignments and clone size from that table. Within this sample are millions of clones, with approximately 94% of them counted one time only. The top ten clones comprise around 0.15% of the sample.

Healthy HIV-negative adults with no recently reported acute infections or vaccinations were included as donors. Only Caucasian adults living in Nashville, Tennessee, USA were represented among the donors. CD4+ T cells were enriched by magnetic negative selection, after which naive cells were positively selected on CD45RA and the negative fraction was taken as the memory subset. Blood was collected by leukapheresis, and PBMCs were isolated by Ficoll-Histopaque density gradient centrifugation and then cryopreserved in liquid nitrogen vapor phase. Analytical flow cytometry was used to check the purity and quantity of every magnetically sorted T cell population. Each sorted fraction had its genomic DNA isolated and then quantified by UV absorbance on a Nanodrop 2000c. The germline V gene (reference sequence) specifies LNHNV as CDR1 and YYDKDF as CDR2. The CDR3 has 14 amino acids, counting the end cysteine and phenylalanine. The sequence is cut down to CDR3 DNA, 42 bases in frame from base 1. V was cut back by 9 bases and J by 1 base, leaving a gap of 13 bases between them.

About this clone itself: Its antigen is currently not known. No base qualities exist here, and no much larger clone lies one base off it.

Findings and caveats that apply to the study as a whole: Clonotypes shared by all four sorted-subset donors showed higher generation probabilities than non-shared clonotypes. Naive subsets generally had larger estimated clonotype richness than memory subsets did. Sampling was restricted to blood, and TCR repertoires in tissues likely differ from the TCR repertoires found in blood. Based on pairwise subsampling, the degree of clonotype sharing among donors was expected to be affected by sequencing depth. The small number of donors limited the genetic and exposure-history diversity represented. Roughly 5.2% of naive CD4, 3% to 3.5% of naive CD8, 2.3% of memory CD4, and 0.35% to 0.5% of memory CD8 clonotypes were shared across several donors. Incomplete sequencing was indicated by rarefaction of sorted-subset datasets, despite the large sequencing depth.

The material sequenced was naive CD4+ T cells sorted from blood. What this sample's cell subset or site label stands for: CD45RA+ positively selected. The rearranged segments are TRBV15 and TRBJ2-1, with the D call perhaps TRBD1 or TRBD2, each one matching 5 bases. The TCR was taken from a man between 18 and 29 years old in good health. The sequence in DNA is TGTGCCACACGGGGCCAGGGATCCTACAATGAGCAGTTCTTC. Its coded protein is CATRGQGSYNEQFF.